This T cell receptor (beta chain) is drawn from a study of PD-L1 blockade in urothelial cancer. Time point noted: peripheral blood 6 weeks after treatment start. CDR3 length equals 14 residues. The V and J ends lost 5 bases and 1 base, in that order; junction bases with no gene match: 3. Germline CDR1 reads LNHDA; CDR2 reads SQIVND (reference sequence). Libraries were prepared by immunoSEQ multiplex PCR; TCRdb keeps only in-frame clonotypes and omits some of them. This table has 45,000 to 50,000 clones, around 80% appearing once. The chain employs TRBV19 and TRBJ2-3; 7 nucleotides agree with TRBD2. Sequenced material: PBMCs, taken around atezolizumab (anti-PD-L1) treatment. The source of this sequence is a man in his 70s with urothelial cancer. The chain's CDR3 is CASSGGEGTDTQYF. CDR3 DNA sequence: TGTGCCAGTAGTGGGGGGGAAGGCACAGATACGCAGTATTTT.